This TCR beta chain was sequenced for a study of blood T cells in healthy people across ages. This clonotype was counted a few times. Its cognate antigen is unknown. Every donor contributed roughly 10 milliliters of peripheral blood by blood draw. Study-wide findings and caveats: The donors' CMV status was not determined, possibly confounding changes in expanded clonotypes. Diversity was estimated from one million T cells, and these estimates were considered underestimates.

This CDR3 has 13 amino acids. The V end was cut by 5 bases, the J end by 8 bases, with 15 bases between. Germline assignment: CDR1 SGHTA and CDR2 FQGNSA. Primers used in a second PCR of roughly 6 to 11 cycles were a sample-barcoded 5' primer and a J-beta primer mix. TCRdb independently ran MiXCR on the 5' RACE reads; one entry per CDR3 protein. This repertoire shows about 800,000 distinct CDR3 sequences, approximately 25% found once; its top ten account for 3.7%. This sample also belongs to another study, concerning T cells of mothers and their children.

The sequenced material came from blood. The J gene is TRBJ1-2, the V gene TRBV7-2, with a tentative D call TRBD1 (5 bases). The clonotype was recovered from a boy aged 10-17 years in good health. CDR3 DNA sequence: TGTGCCAGCAGCCGCAGGGAGGGCCAGGGCTACACCTTC. Its protein is CASSRREGQGYTF. The full variable domain, completed using reference TRBV7-2 and TRBJ1-2, is GAGVSQSPSNKVTEKGKDVELRCDPISGHTALYWYRQSLGQGLEFLIYFQGNSAPDKSGLPSDRFSAERTGGSVSTLTIQRTQQEDSAVYLCASSRREGQGYTFGSGTRLTVV.